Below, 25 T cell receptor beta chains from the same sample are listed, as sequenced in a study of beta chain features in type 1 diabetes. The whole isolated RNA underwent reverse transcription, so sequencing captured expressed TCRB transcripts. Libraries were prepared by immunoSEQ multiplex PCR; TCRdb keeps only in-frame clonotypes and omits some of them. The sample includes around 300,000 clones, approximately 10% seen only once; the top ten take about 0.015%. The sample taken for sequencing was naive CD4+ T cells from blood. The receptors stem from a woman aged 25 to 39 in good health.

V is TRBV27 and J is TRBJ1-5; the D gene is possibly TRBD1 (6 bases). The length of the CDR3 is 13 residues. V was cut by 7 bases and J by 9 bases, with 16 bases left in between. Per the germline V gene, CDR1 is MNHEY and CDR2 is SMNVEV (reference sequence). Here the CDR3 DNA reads TGTGCCAGCAAAGCCTCAGGGGCTCGGCCCCAGCATTTT. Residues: CASKASGARPQHF.

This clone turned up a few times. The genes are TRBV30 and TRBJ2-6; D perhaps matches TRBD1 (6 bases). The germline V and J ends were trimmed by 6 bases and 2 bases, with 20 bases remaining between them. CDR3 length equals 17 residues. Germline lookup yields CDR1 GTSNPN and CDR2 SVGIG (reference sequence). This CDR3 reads CACPIRTVLTGANVLTF. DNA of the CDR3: TGTGCCTGCCCCATACGGACAGTGTTGACTGGGGCCAACGTCCTGACTTTC.

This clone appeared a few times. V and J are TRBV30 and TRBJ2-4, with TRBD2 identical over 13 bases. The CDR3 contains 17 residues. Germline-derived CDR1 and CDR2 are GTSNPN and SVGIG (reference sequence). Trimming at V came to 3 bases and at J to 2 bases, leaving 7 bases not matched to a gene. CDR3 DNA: TGTGCCTGGAGAGGACTAGCGGGAGTAGGAACCAAAAACATTCAGTACTTC. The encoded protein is CAWRGLAGVGTKNIQYF.

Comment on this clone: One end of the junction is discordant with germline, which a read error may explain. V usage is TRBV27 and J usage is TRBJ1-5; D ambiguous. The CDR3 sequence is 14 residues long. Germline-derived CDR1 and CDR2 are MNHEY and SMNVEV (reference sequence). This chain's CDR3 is CASSLSMRDQPQHF. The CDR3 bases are TGTGCCAGCAGTTTATCGATGAGGGATCAACCCCAGCATTTT.

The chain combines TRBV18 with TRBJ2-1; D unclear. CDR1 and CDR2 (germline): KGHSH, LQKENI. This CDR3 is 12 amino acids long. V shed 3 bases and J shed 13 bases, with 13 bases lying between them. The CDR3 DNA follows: TGTGCCAGCTCACCCCAGCAGTTAGCACAGTTCTTC. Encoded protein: CASSPQQLAQFF.

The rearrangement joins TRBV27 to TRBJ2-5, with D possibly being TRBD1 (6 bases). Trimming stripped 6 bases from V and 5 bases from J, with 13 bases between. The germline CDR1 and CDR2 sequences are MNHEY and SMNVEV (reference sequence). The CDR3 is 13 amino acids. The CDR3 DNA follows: TGTGCCAGCAGCACAGGGATCGGGGAGACCCAGTACTTC. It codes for CASSTGIGETQYF.

CDR3 DNA: TGTGCCAGCAGTATAGGGACAGGGGGGCAAGAGACCCAGTACTTC. Residues: CASSIGTGGQETQYF. The chain has TRBV6-5 and TRBJ2-5; 11 nucleotides match TRBD1. CDR1 and CDR2 (germline): MNHEY, SVGAGI. This CDR3 region has 15 residues. V was pared by 5 bases and J by 2 bases, with 4 bases of the junction left unmatched.

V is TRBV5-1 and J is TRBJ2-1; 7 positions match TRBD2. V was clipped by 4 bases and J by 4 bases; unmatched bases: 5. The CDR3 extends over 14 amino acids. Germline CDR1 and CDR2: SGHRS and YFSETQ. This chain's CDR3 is CASSIGREYNEQFF. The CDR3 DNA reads TGCGCCAGCAGCATCGGGCGGGAGTACAATGAGCAGTTCTTC.

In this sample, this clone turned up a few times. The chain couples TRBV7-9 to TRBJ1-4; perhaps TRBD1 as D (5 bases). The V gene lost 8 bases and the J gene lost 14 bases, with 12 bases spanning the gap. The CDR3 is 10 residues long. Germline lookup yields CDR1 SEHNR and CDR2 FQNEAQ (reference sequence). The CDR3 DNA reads TGTGCCAGCTCGCCGGGGGGTCTGTTTTTT. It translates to CASSPGGLFF.

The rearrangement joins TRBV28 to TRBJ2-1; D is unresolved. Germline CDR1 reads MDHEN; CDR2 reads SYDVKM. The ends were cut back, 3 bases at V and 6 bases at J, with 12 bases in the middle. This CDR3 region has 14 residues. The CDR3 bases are TGTGCCAGCAGTTTCGTTCTTCCCCCCAATGAGCAGTTCTTC. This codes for CASSFVLPPNEQFF.

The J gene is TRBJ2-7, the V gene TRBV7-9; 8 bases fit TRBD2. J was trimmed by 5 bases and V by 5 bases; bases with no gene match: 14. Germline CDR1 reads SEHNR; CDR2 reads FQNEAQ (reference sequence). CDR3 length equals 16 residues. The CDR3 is CASSDPPRGRLNEQYF. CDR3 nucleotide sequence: TGTGCCAGCAGCGACCCTCCCCGCGGGAGGCTCAACGAGCAGTACTTC.

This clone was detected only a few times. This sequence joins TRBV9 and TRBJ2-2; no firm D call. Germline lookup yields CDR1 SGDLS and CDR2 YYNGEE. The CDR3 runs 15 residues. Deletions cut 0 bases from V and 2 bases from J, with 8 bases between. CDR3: CASSVEALNTGELFF. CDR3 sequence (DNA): TGTGCCAGCAGCGTAGAAGCGCTCAACACCGGGGAGCTGTTTTTT.

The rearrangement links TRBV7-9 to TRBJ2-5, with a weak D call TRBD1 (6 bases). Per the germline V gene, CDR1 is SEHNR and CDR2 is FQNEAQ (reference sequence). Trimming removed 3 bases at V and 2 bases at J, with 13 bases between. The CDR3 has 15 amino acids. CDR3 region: CASSLKGDTQETQYF. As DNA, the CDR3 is TGTGCCAGCAGCTTGAAAGGGGACACACAAGAGACCCAGTACTTC.

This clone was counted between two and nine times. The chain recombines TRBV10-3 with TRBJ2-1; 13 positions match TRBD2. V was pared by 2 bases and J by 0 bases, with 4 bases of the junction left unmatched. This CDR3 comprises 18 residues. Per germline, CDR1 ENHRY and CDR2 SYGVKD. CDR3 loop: CAISEHWTSGSSYNEQFF. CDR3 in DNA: TGTGCCATCAGTGAGCATTGGACTAGCGGGAGCTCCTACAATGAGCAGTTCTTC.

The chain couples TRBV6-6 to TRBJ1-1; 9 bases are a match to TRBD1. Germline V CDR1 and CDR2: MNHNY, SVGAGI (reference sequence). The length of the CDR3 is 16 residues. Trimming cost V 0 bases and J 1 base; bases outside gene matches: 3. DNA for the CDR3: TGTGCCAGCAGTTACTCTCCGGACAGGGGGAACACTGAAGCTTTCTTT. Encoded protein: CASSYSPDRGNTEAFF.

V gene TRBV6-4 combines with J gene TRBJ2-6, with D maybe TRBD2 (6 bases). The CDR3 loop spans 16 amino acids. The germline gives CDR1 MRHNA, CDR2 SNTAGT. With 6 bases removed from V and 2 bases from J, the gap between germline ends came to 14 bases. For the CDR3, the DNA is TGTGCCAGCAGAGTCACGCGCGGGGCTGGGGCCAACGTCCTGACTTTC. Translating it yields CASRVTRGAGANVLTF.

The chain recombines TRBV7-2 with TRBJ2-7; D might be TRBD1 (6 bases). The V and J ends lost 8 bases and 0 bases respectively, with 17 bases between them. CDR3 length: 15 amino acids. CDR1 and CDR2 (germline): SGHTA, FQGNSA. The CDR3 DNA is TGTGCCAGCTCCCAGGGGCAGCTTCCCTCCTACGAGCAGTACTTC. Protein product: CASSQGQLPSYEQYF.

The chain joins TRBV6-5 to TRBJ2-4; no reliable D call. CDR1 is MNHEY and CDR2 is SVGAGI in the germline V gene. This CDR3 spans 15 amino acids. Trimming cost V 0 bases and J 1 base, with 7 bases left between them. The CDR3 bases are TGTGCCAGCAGTTACTCGATCCAGGCCAAAAACATTCAGTACTTC. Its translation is CASSYSIQAKNIQYF.

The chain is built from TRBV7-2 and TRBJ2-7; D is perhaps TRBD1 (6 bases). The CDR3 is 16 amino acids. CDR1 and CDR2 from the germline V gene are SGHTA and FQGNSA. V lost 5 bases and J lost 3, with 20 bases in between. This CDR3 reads CASSRAPGQGNYEQYF. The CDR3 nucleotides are TGTGCCAGCAGCCGTGCTCCGGGACAAGGAAACTACGAGCAGTACTTC.

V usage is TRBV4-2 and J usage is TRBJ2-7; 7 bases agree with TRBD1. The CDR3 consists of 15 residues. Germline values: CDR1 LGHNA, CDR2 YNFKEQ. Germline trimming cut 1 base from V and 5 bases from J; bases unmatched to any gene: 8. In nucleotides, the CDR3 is TGTGCCAGCAGCCAAGGACAGGGAGATTACGACGAGCAGTACTTC. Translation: CASSQGQGDYDEQYF.

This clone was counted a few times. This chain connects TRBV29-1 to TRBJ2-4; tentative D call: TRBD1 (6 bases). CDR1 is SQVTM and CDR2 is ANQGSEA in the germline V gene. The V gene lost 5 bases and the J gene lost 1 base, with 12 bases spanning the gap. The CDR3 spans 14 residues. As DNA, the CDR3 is TGCAGCGTTCCGACAGGAAGGGCCAAAAACATTCAGTACTTC. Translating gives CSVPTGRAKNIQYF. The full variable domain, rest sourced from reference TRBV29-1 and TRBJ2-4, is SAVISQKPSRDICQRGTSLTIQCQVDSQVTMMFWYRQQPGQSLTLIATANQGSEATYESGFVIDKFPISRPNLTFSTLTVSNMSPEDSSIYLCSVPTGRAKNIQYFGAGTRLSVL.

In DNA form, the CDR3 reads TGTGCCAGCAGCTTAAATCTGGGAGCGGGTAACGAGCAGTACTTC. Protein sequence: CASSLNLGAGNEQYF. This chain joins TRBV7-3 and TRBJ2-7; the D gene is possibly TRBD2 (6 bases). Trimming took 1 base from V and 5 from J, leaving 15 bases between them. This CDR3 spans 15 amino acids. CDR1 and CDR2 (germline): SGHTA, FQGTGA.

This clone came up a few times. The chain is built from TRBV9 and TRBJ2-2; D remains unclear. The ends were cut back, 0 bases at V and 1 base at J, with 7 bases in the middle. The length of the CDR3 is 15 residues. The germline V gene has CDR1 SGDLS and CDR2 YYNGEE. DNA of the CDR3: TGTGCCAGCAGCGTAGGAGGCCTGAACACCGGGGAGCTGTTTTTT. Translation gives CASSVGGLNTGELFF.

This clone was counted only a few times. The CDR3 sequence: CASSSPGRGTTDTQYF. CDR3 DNA sequence: TGTGCCAGTAGTTCCCCGGGGAGGGGGACCACAGATACGCAGTATTTT. The chain recombines TRBV19 with TRBJ2-3; tentative D call: TRBD2 (7 bases). CDR3 length: 16 amino acids. Germline V lookup: CDR1 LNHDA, CDR2 SQIVND (reference sequence). V lost 5 bases to trimming and J lost 2 bases, with 17 bases between them.

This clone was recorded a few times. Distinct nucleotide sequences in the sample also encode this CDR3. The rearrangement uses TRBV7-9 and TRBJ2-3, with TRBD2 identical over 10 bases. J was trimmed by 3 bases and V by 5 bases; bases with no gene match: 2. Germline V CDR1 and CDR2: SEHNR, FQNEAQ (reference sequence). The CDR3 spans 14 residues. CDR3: CASSISGRTDTQYF. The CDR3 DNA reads TGTGCCAGCAGCATTAGCGGGAGGACAGATACGCAGTATTTT.